The 30 T cell receptor beta chains given below trace back to one sample, sequenced in a study of response to subunit inactivated influenza vaccine (dated by TCRdb to 2016 to 2019). Libraries came from RT-PCR. Sequencing used an Illumina HiSeq 2500. Clones were called with MiXCR by TCRdb after fastp trimmed the public reads at Q25, and only in-frame beta chains were retained. Duplicate CDR3 protein sequences are folded into a single record with the most common DNA and genes. This sample has about 540,000 distinct CDR3 sequences in its table, and approximately 24% of those were observed once. The top ten constitute approximately 3% of the sample. The same specimen was also included in a second study, on T cells expressing NK-cell markers. That second report states: TCR beta cDNA libraries were made by 5'RACE template switching that added a universal primer site and unique molecular identifiers.

The material sequenced was CD4+ T cells sorted from PBMCs, taken 11 to 12 days after vaccination. All receptors come from a man in his fifties or sixties who received an inactivated influenza vaccine. Donor details come from another sample of the same person, matched by shared clones.

The rearrangement joins TRBV7-2 to TRBJ2-2, with TRBD2 as a possible D gene (6 bases). The CDR3 runs to 16 residues. Trimming took 5 bases from V and 4 from J, leaving 17 bases between them. Germline CDR1 and CDR2: SGHTA and FQGNSA. The CDR3 coding sequence is TGTGCCAGCAGCCCGTCCCTCCCGCGGGGCACCGGGGAGCTGTTTTTT. Translating it yields CASSPSLPRGTGELFF.

This clonotype has just a few counts. J is TRBJ2-2 and V is TRBV7-2, with D possibly matching TRBD1 (5 bases). This CDR3 region has 15 residues. Germline CDR1 is SGHTA and CDR2 is FQGNSA. The ends were cut back, 3 bases at V and 1 base at J, with 9 bases in the middle. The CDR3 nucleotides read TGTGCCAGCAGCTTCTGGGGCAAGAACACCGGGGAGCTGTTTTTT. Encoded protein: CASSFWGKNTGELFF. Looking up the rest from reference TRBV7-2 and TRBJ2-2 gives the full variable domain: GAGVSQSPSNKVTEKGKDVELRCDPISGHTALYWYRQSLGQGLEFLIYFQGNSAPDKSGLPSDRFSAERTGGSVSTLTIQRTQQEDSAVYLCASSFWGKNTGELFFGEGSRLTVL.

This chain uses TRBV18 with TRBJ2-7, with TRBD1 identical over 7 bases. The CDR3 has 14 amino acids. V was clipped by 2 bases and J by 4 bases; unmatched bases: 5. Germline V CDR1 and CDR2: KGHSH, LQKENI. DNA for the CDR3: TGTGCCAGCTCACCAGACAGGGCAAGGTACGAGCAGTACTTC. Amino acid sequence: CASSPDRARYEQYF.

The rearrangement joins TRBV5-1 to TRBJ2-3, with D unclear. Trimming cost V 0 bases and J 5 bases, with 13 bases left between them. The germline V gene encodes CDR1 SGHRS and CDR2 YFSETQ. The CDR3 totals 15 residues. DNA of the CDR3: TGCGCCAGCAGCTTGGGAGTCATCCCCGGAGATACGCAGTATTTT. Amino acids: CASSLGVIPGDTQYF.

In this sample, this clonotype turned up a few times. The gene calls are TRBV7-9 and TRBJ2-3, with 11 bases identical to TRBD1. This CDR3 region has 15 residues. Germline CDR1 SEHNR, CDR2 FQNEAQ (reference sequence). J lost 2 bases, V lost 8 bases, and 6 bases had no gene match. CDR3: CASSRTGGFTDTQYF. The CDR3, as DNA: TGTGCCAGCTCGCGGACAGGGGGCTTCACAGATACGCAGTATTTT.

This clonotype was seen a handful of times. The rearrangement links TRBV7-8 to TRBJ2-3; no clear D. The V end lost 1 base, the J end lost 1 base, and 12 bases lay between the germline ends. This CDR3 is 16 amino acids long. CDR1 is SGHVS and CDR2 is FQNEAQ in the germline V gene. CDR3 in DNA: TGTGCCAGCAGCTTAGTGCCAGGCTGGGGCACAGATACGCAGTATTTT. Translated, it gives CASSLVPGWGTDTQYF. Drawing the rest from reference TRBV7-8 and TRBJ2-3, the complete variable domain is GAGVSQSPRYKVAKRGQDVALRCDPISGHVSLFWYQQALGQGPEFLTYFQNEAQLDKSGLPSDRFFAERPEGSVSTLKIQRTQQEDSAVYLCASSLVPGWGTDTQYFGPGTRLTVL.

This chain links TRBV29-1 with TRBJ2-7; TRBD2 matches 9 bases. Germline V gene lookup returns CDR1 SQVTM and CDR2 ANQGSEA. The CDR3 contains 14 residues. The ends lost 4 bases at V and 7 bases at J; junction bases unmatched: 11. The CDR3 is CSVVAGAPGGEQYF. In nucleotides, the CDR3 is TGCAGCGTTGTAGCGGGGGCCCCCGGGGGTGAGCAGTACTTC.

The chain employs TRBV6-2 or TRBV6-3 and TRBJ2-4; D might be TRBD2 (6 bases). V lost 7 bases and J lost 3, with 13 bases in between. The CDR3 consists of 14 residues. Germline V gene sequence: CDR1 MNHEY, CDR2 SVGEGT. The CDR3 is CASKPGGSKNIQYF. The CDR3 DNA is TGTGCCAGCAAGCCCGGAGGGAGCAAAAACATTCAGTACTTC.

This clonotype was found a few times. The genes are TRBV4-3 and TRBJ2-1; TRBD2 matches 7 bases. This CDR3 region has 16 residues. Germline trimming cut 0 bases from V and 4 bases from J; bases unmatched to any gene: 6. Per germline, CDR1 LGHNA and CDR2 YSLEER. The CDR3 spells CASSQDGRALYNEQFF. Here the CDR3 DNA reads TGCGCCAGCAGCCAAGATGGGAGGGCCTTATACAATGAGCAGTTCTTC.

The table lists this clonotype with a few counts. The rearrangement links TRBV7-2 to TRBJ2-5, with TRBD2 identical over 16 bases. Germline CDR1 reads SGHTA; CDR2 reads FQGNSA. The CDR3 extends over 16 amino acids. V gave up 8 bases and J gave up 6 bases; unmatched junction bases: 9. Written as DNA, the CDR3 is TGTGCCAGCGGAGGGACTAGCGGGGGGGCCTTGAAGACCCAGTACTTC. This sequence encodes CASGGTSGGALKTQYF.

The chain is built from TRBV5-4 and TRBJ2-2; D could derive from TRBD1 or TRBD2 (5 bases each). The germline gives CDR1 SGHNT, CDR2 YYREEE (reference sequence). Trimming cost V 0 bases and J 0 bases, with 9 bases left between them. CDR3 size: 16 residues. CDR3 residues: CASSLGGNANTGELFF. The CDR3 DNA sequence: TGTGCCAGCAGCTTGGGGGGGAACGCGAACACCGGGGAGCTGTTTTTT.

The chain links TRBV29-1 to TRBJ2-2, with a weak D call TRBD1 (6 bases). Trimming removed 4 bases at V and 6 bases at J, with 15 bases between. The germline CDR1 and CDR2 sequences are SQVTM and ANQGSEA. The CDR3 loop spans 14 amino acids. This chain's CDR3 is CSVGRGWGSGELFF. Written as DNA, the CDR3 is TGCAGCGTTGGCAGGGGATGGGGTTCCGGGGAGCTGTTTTTT.

This clonotype was seen a few times. This chain links TRBV20-1 with TRBJ1-5; 7 bases are a match to TRBD1. Looked up from germline, CDR1 is DFQATT and CDR2 is SNEGSKA (reference sequence). The CDR3 is made up of 14 amino acids. The V gene end was trimmed by 1 base and the J gene end by 3 bases; junction bases not matched to a gene: 3. DNA of the CDR3: TGCAGTGCTAGAGTGGGGACAGACAATCAGCCCCAGCATTTT. It codes for CSARVGTDNQPQHF.

The CDR3 region is CASSPLHGQEQETQYF. In DNA form, the CDR3 reads TGCGCCAGCAGCCCGCTCCACGGACAGGAGCAAGAGACCCAGTACTTC. V and J are TRBV5-1 and TRBJ2-5; 7 bases are a match to TRBD1. This CDR3 spans 16 amino acids. Trimming took 4 bases from V and 2 from J; bases not matched to a gene: 11. CDR1 and CDR2 (germline): SGHRS, YFSETQ.

The chain employs TRBV5-1 and TRBJ1-5; unclear D gene. Germline-derived CDR1 and CDR2 are SGHRS and YFSETQ. Trimming removed 0 bases from V and 9 bases from J, with 10 bases in between. The CDR3 has 13 residues. CDR3 in DNA: TGCGCCAGCAGCTTGGAAGGGCATCGGCCCCAGCATTTT. Its translation: CASSLEGHRPQHF.

This clonotype showed up just a few times. J is TRBJ2-1 and V is TRBV10-3, with 11 bases lining up with TRBD2. The V gene's germline CDR1 is ENHRY and CDR2 SYGVKD. The CDR3 covers 15 residues. J lost 5 bases, V lost 6 bases, and 6 bases had no gene match. The CDR3 is CAIRTSGNTNNEQFF. CDR3 coding DNA: TGTGCCATCAGGACTAGCGGGAATACAAACAATGAGCAGTTCTTC.

Note on this clonotype: Mismatch with germline at one junction end may stem from a read error. This rearrangement joins TRBV4-1 to TRBJ2-7; possibly TRBD1 or TRBD2 for D (7 bases each). Germline V CDR1 and CDR2: MGHRA, YSYEKL. This CDR3 comprises 16 residues. CDR3 sequence: CASSPTRGGPSYEQHF. For the CDR3, the DNA is TGCGCCAGCAGTCCTACCAGGGGGGGGCCCTCCTACGAGCAGCACTTC.

This clonotype has a handful of counts. The V and J genes are TRBV24-1 and TRBJ2-3; perhaps TRBD2 as D (6 bases). Per the germline V gene, CDR1 is KGHDR and CDR2 is SFDVKD. V dropped 3 bases and J dropped 4 bases, with 19 bases sitting between them. The CDR3 loop spans 17 amino acids. The CDR3 DNA reads as TGTGCCACCAGTGATGACCGCGGGGAAGCTATCCCAGATACGCAGTATTTT. Its protein product is CATSDDRGEAIPDTQYF.

This clonotype was counted at least ten times. The gene calls are TRBV24-1 and TRBJ2-1; TRBD2 aligns across 8 bases. The germline CDR1 and CDR2 sequences are KGHDR and SFDVKD. The CDR3 is 15 amino acids. Germline trimming cut 4 bases from V and 10 bases from J; bases unmatched to any gene: 11. For the CDR3, the DNA is TGTGCCACCAGTGACGCTGGACTAGCATCGCGAGAGCAGTTCTTC. It codes for CATSDAGLASREQFF.

This chain connects TRBV5-1 to TRBJ1-2; 10 bases line up with TRBD1. Per the germline V gene, CDR1 is SGHRS and CDR2 is YFSETQ. J gave up 7 bases and V 4 bases, and 7 bases lay outside the gene matches. This CDR3 has 14 residues. CDR3 in amino acids: CASSPEGQGFGYTF. CDR3 nucleotide sequence: TGCGCCAGCAGCCCGGAGGGACAGGGGTTTGGCTACACCTTC.

Worth noting for this clonotype: Its ends do not fully match the called genes, so a read error is possible. The chain has TRBV20-1 and TRBJ2-1; D gene unclear. This CDR3 region has 12 residues. CDR1 DFQATT and CDR2 SNEGSKA come from the germline V gene (reference sequence). The CDR3 DNA sequence: TGCAGTGCTAGTCAACCCCCGGGTCTTTTGCTCTTC. It is translated as CSASQPPGLLLF.

The gene calls are TRBV7-9 and TRBJ1-4; D is ambiguous. Trimming took 4 bases from V and 2 from J, leaving 11 bases between them. This CDR3 comprises 15 residues. From germline, CDR1 is SEHNR and CDR2 FQNEAQ (reference sequence). The CDR3 spells CASSSNSGTNEKLFF. DNA for the CDR3: TGTGCCAGCAGCTCAAACAGCGGGACTAATGAAAAACTGTTTTTT.

This clonotype came up a few times. The rearrangement links TRBV24-1 to TRBJ1-5; D unresolved. The V gene's germline CDR1 is KGHDR and CDR2 SFDVKD. The CDR3 has 12 residues. Trimming cost V 10 bases and J 6 bases, with 12 bases left between them. The CDR3 coding sequence is TGTGCCACTGCGGATGGGGTTCAGCCCCAGCATTTT. Its protein product is CATADGVQPQHF.

The chain recombines TRBV6-1 with TRBJ2-7; TRBD1 might be the D (6 bases). CDR1 and CDR2 (germline): MNHNS, SASEGT. The CDR3 runs 14 residues. Trimming left V 5 bases short and J 0 bases short, with 11 bases between. CDR3 residues: CASSTTGLSYEQYF. The CDR3 coding sequence is TGTGCCAGCAGTACGACAGGACTCTCCTACGAGCAGTACTTC.

This clonotype occurred a few times. The chain recombines TRBV5-6 with TRBJ1-2; tentative D call: TRBD1 (5 bases). From germline, CDR1 is SGHDT and CDR2 YYEEEE. Trimming cost V 0 bases and J 2 bases, with 11 bases left between them. The length of the CDR3 is 15 residues. This chain's CDR3 is CASSLGGGSNYGYTF. CDR3 DNA: TGTGCCAGCAGCTTGGGCGGGGGATCGAACTATGGCTACACCTTC. Looking up the rest from reference TRBV5-6 and TRBJ1-2 gives the full variable domain: DAGVTQSPTHLIKTRGQQVTLRCSPKSGHDTVSWYQQALGQGPQFIFQYYEEEERQRGNFPDRFSGHQFPNYSSELNVNALLLGDSALYLCASSLGGGSNYGYTFGSGTRLTVV.

The V and J genes are TRBV10-3 and TRBJ2-7, with 9 nucleotides matching TRBD2. Germline values: CDR1 ENHRY, CDR2 SYGVKD. The V and J ends lost 6 bases and 2 bases, in that order; junction bases with no gene match: 11. The CDR3 extends over 16 amino acids. CDR3 sequence reads: CAIRGQAGGQTYEQYF. In nucleotides, the CDR3 is TGTGCCATCAGGGGACAAGCGGGGGGCCAAACCTACGAGCAGTACTTC.

The table lists this clonotype with a few counts. This chain connects TRBV4-2 to TRBJ2-2; TRBD2 agrees at 12 bases. Germline loops: CDR1 LGHNA, CDR2 YNFKEQ. J gave up 3 bases and V 4 bases, and 9 bases lay outside the gene matches. This CDR3 region has 18 residues. CDR3 coding DNA: TGTGCCAGCAGCCGGATGACTAGCGGGAGTTTCGACACCGGGGAGCTGTTTTTT. This sequence encodes CASSRMTSGSFDTGELFF.

This clonotype was counted a few times. The chain is built from TRBV29-1 and TRBJ1-2, with D possibly matching TRBD1 (5 bases). The CDR3 runs 11 residues. V lost 6 bases, J lost 7 bases, and 12 bases lay in between. The germline gives CDR1 SQVTM, CDR2 ANQGSEA. CDR3 sequence: CSVWGSGGYTF. CDR3 in DNA: TGCAGCGTCTGGGGGAGCGGTGGCTACACCTTC.

This clonotype appeared many times. The chain combines TRBV6-2 or TRBV6-3 with TRBJ2-1, with 11 bases aligning to TRBD2. The junction had 1 base not matched to a gene; V was cut back by 0 bases and J by 3 bases. Germline assignment: CDR1 MNHEY and CDR2 SVGEGT. There are 16 residues in the CDR3. This CDR3 reads CASSYSSGRDYNEQFF. CDR3 bases: TGTGCCAGCAGTTACTCTAGCGGGAGGGACTACAATGAGCAGTTCTTC.

A few counts support this clonotype. CDR3 amino acids: CASSFARSISYEQYF. Written as DNA, the CDR3 is TGTGCCAGCAGTTTCGCCAGGTCAATCTCCTACGAGCAGTACTTC. The rearrangement links TRBV12-3 or TRBV12-4 to TRBJ2-7, with D hard to call. Between the trimmed V and J ends, which lost 3 bases and 0 bases, there was a span of 12 bases. CDR3 length equals 15 residues.